The 31 T cell receptor beta chains below come from one sample, sequenced in a study of shared clonotypes between healthy human individuals. The method was immunoSEQ multiplex PCR; TCRdb's version includes in-frame clones alone and lacks a portion of them. The sample includes around 1 million clones, 76% of them seen just once. Sequencing used memory CD4+ T cells sorted from blood. Stated subset: CD45RA-negative fraction. The receptors derive from a man aged 18 to 29 in good health.

CDR3 loop: CASSLEGGLRYEQYF. The CDR3 nucleotides are TGCGCCAGCAGCTTGGAAGGGGGCCTCAGATACGAGCAGTACTTC. The rearrangement uses TRBV5-1 and TRBJ2-7, with 7 positions matching TRBD1. CDR3 length: 15 amino acids. Trimming removed 0 bases from V and 4 bases from J; junction bases left unmatched: 7. Per the germline V gene, CDR1 is SGHRS and CDR2 is YFSETQ.

The rearrangement uses TRBV6-1 and TRBJ2-7, with a tentative D call TRBD2 (5 bases). The V gene's germline CDR1 is MNHNS and CDR2 SASEGT. Deletions cut 3 bases from V and 6 bases from J, with 12 bases between. The CDR3 loop spans 13 amino acids. CDR3: CASSERAGLEQYF. The CDR3 nucleotides read TGTGCCAGCAGTGAGCGGGCTGGGCTCGAGCAGTACTTC.

The rearrangement links TRBV4-3 to TRBJ2-7, with 13 bases fitting TRBD2. Losses at the gene ends were 2 bases for V and 2 bases for J; bases not matched to a gene: 15. CDR3 length: 20 residues. Germline lookup yields CDR1 LGHNA and CDR2 YSLEER. The CDR3 sequence: CASSQPRGGLAGSRPYEQYF. CDR3 sequence (DNA): TGCGCCAGCAGCCAACCTAGGGGGGGACTAGCGGGATCCCGACCCTACGAGCAGTACTTC.

This clone was recorded only once. The genes are TRBV4-3 and TRBJ2-7; D remains ambiguous. CDR3 length equals 13 residues. Trimming removed 2 bases at V and 3 bases at J, with 8 bases between. CDR1 LGHNA and CDR2 YSLEER come from the germline V gene. CDR3 in DNA: TGCGCCAGCAGCCAATTTACTCTCTACGAGCAGTACTTC. Translated, it gives CASSQFTLYEQYF.

This clone was recorded many times. V and J are TRBV6-6 and TRBJ2-2, with 11 bases lining up with TRBD1. The CDR3 consists of 15 residues. The junction had 10 bases not matched to a gene; V was cut back by 7 bases and J by 9 bases. Germline values: CDR1 MNHNY, CDR2 SVGAGI (reference sequence). The DNA of the CDR3 is TGTGCCAGCACCGAAAGGGACAGGGGGTCCCGGGAGCTGTTTTTT. It yields the protein CASTERDRGSRELFF.

In its sample, this clone was seen a few times. Other DNA sequences in the sample encode the same CDR3. The V and J genes are TRBV5-4 and TRBJ2-3; D not resolved. The CDR3 has 13 amino acids. Germline lookup yields CDR1 SGHNT and CDR2 YYREEE (reference sequence). V was clipped by 3 bases and J by 2 bases, with 7 bases between them. Written as DNA, the CDR3 is TGTGCCAGCAGCTCCGGGTCCACAGATACGCAGTATTTT. Amino acids: CASSSGSTDTQYF.

In its sample, this clone was seen many times. In the same sample, other DNA sequences code for this CDR3. This chain connects TRBV7-3 to TRBJ2-1, with D unclear. V gave up 2 bases and J gave up 3 bases, with 11 bases separating them. The CDR3 extends over 15 amino acids. Germline CDR1 SGHTA, CDR2 FQGTGA. CDR3 loop: CASSLVRSDYNEQFF. The CDR3, as DNA: TGTGCCAGCAGCTTAGTCCGGTCGGACTACAATGAGCAGTTCTTC.

This clone was counted once. CDR3 protein: CASRLGGLLETQYF. CDR3 nucleotide sequence: TGTGCCAGCAGGCTAGGGGGCCTCCTGGAGACCCAGTACTTC. The V and J genes are TRBV6-1 and TRBJ2-5; TRBD1 agrees at 7 bases. Germline-derived CDR1 and CDR2 are MNHNS and SASEGT. The CDR3 length is 14 residues. V was pared by 6 bases and J by 5 bases, with 9 bases of the junction left unmatched.

The chain has TRBV7-9 and TRBJ2-7, with 7 bases aligning to TRBD2. V was clipped by 5 bases and J by 3 bases; unmatched bases: 7. Germline V CDR1 and CDR2: SEHNR, FQNEAQ (reference sequence). The CDR3 is made up of 14 amino acids. The DNA of the CDR3 is TGTGCCAGCAGCAATTGGGGCGGGAGCTACGAGCAGTACTTC. Amino acid sequence: CASSNWGGSYEQYF.

This clone was recorded once. This rearrangement joins TRBV6-1 to TRBJ1-1, with TRBD1 matching 7 bases. From germline, CDR1 is MNHNS and CDR2 SASEGT. The CDR3 spans 14 residues. The V and J ends lost 7 bases and 3 bases, in that order; junction bases with no gene match: 8. CDR3 amino acids: CASTFLQGHTEAFF. In nucleotides, the CDR3 is TGTGCCAGCACCTTCTTACAGGGGCACACTGAAGCTTTCTTT.

The chain couples TRBV13 to TRBJ1-1; the D gene is possibly TRBD1 (6 bases). CDR3 length equals 16 residues. Germline loops: CDR1 PRHDT, CDR2 FYEKMQ (reference sequence). Between the trimmed V and J ends, which lost 5 bases and 1 base, there was a span of 17 bases. DNA for the CDR3: TGTGCCAGCAGCCCACTTGGACAGCAGAAGAACACTGAAGCTTTCTTT. It specifies CASSPLGQQKNTEAFF. The variable domain in full, with the rest retrieved from reference TRBV13 and TRBJ1-1, is AAGVIQSPRHLIKEKRETATLKCYPIPRHDTVYWYQQGPGQDPQFLISFYEKMQSDKGSIPDRFSAQQFSDYHSELNMSSLELGDSALYFCASSPLGQQKNTEAFFGQGTRLTVV.

This clone has only one observation. V is TRBV10-1 and J is TRBJ2-3; 9 nucleotides align to TRBD2. J lost 4 bases, V lost 6 bases, and 5 bases had no gene match. The CDR3 sequence is 14 residues long. Germline V lookup: CDR1 WNHNN, CDR2 SYGVQD (reference sequence). The CDR3 DNA follows: TGCGCCAGCAGCGGGACTAGCAACGCAGATACGCAGTATTTT. This sequence encodes CASSGTSNADTQYF.

The rearrangement joins TRBV9 to TRBJ1-4; D is perhaps TRBD1 (5 bases). V lost 4 bases to trimming and J lost 8 bases, with 12 bases between them. CDR1 is SGDLS and CDR2 is YYNGEE in the germline V gene. This CDR3 region has 13 residues. Here the CDR3 reads CASSPGRGEKLFF. CDR3 DNA: TGTGCCAGCAGCCCGGGGCGGGGGGAAAAACTGTTTTTT.

The chain employs TRBV30 and TRBJ2-1, with 7 positions matching TRBD2. CDR3 size: 14 residues. In germline, CDR1 is GTSNPN, CDR2 SVGIG (reference sequence). Trimming took 4 bases from V and 3 from J; bases not matched to a gene: 6. CDR3 amino acids: CAWMGGTNYNEQFF. The CDR3, as DNA: TGTGCCTGGATGGGCGGGACTAACTACAATGAGCAGTTCTTC. Full variable domain (outside the CDR3, taken from reference TRBV30 and TRBJ2-1): SQTIHQWPATLVQPVGSPLSLECTVEGTSNPNLYWYRQAAGRGLQLLFYSVGIGQISSEVPQNLSASRPQDRQFILSSKKLLLSDSGFYLCAWMGGTNYNEQFFGPGTRLTVL.

This chain connects TRBV10-2 to TRBJ1-1; D is perhaps TRBD1 (5 bases). The CDR3 length is 15 residues. The V gene's germline CDR1 is WSHSY and CDR2 SAAADI. V lost 3 bases and J 0 bases, leaving 11 bases between the germline ends. CDR3 bases: TGCGCCAGCAGTGAACAAGGGGCTATGAACACTGAAGCTTTCTTT. Its translation: CASSEQGAMNTEAFF.

In its sample, this clone was seen a few times. The chain employs TRBV7-8 and TRBJ1-4; D uncertain. Looked up from germline, CDR1 is SGHVS and CDR2 is FQNEAQ. Trimming removed 6 bases from V and 7 bases from J, with 21 bases in between. The CDR3 length is 16 residues. Written as DNA, the CDR3 is TGTGCCAGCAGTTTCATATTGGGTGGAGCCCTTGAAAAACTGTTTTTT. Translation gives CASSFILGGALEKLFF.

CDR3 sequence reads: CASSLASRGVYEQYF. The CDR3 nucleotides read TGCGCCAGCAGCTTGGCCTCAAGGGGGGTCTACGAGCAGTACTTC. V usage is TRBV5-1 and J usage is TRBJ2-7; D is tentatively TRBD1 or TRBD2 (6 bases each). Germline loops: CDR1 SGHRS, CDR2 YFSETQ. This CDR3 has 15 residues. The V end lost 0 bases, the J end lost 3 bases, and 13 bases lay between the germline ends.

This clone has more than one count but fewer than ten. This chain links TRBV5-1 with TRBJ2-2; D is unresolved. The CDR3 is 16 amino acids. Trimming pared 1 base from V and 7 bases from J, leaving 17 bases between. Germline CDR1 is SGHRS and CDR2 is YFSETQ. CDR3 sequence reads: CASSLMSSGIIGELFF. The CDR3 DNA sequence: TGCGCCAGCAGCTTGATGTCCTCAGGTATCATCGGGGAGCTGTTTTTT. Variable domain in full (rest from reference TRBV5-1 and TRBJ2-2): KAGVTQTPRYLIKTRGQQVTLSCSPISGHRSVSWYQQTPGQGLQFLFEYFSETQRNKGNFPGRFSGRQFSNSRSEMNVSTLELGDSALYLCASSLMSSGIIGELFFGEGSRLTVL.

The rearrangement joins TRBV6-6 to TRBJ1-1; D ambiguous. CDR3 length: 14 residues. V lost 5 bases and J 3 bases, leaving 13 bases between the germline ends. Germline CDR1 MNHNY, CDR2 SVGAGI (reference sequence). Here the CDR3 DNA reads TGTGCCAGCAGTAATCTCCGGGCGGACACTGAAGCTTTCTTT. It is translated as CASSNLRADTEAFF.

Here the CDR3 DNA reads TGCGCCAGCAGCTCTCTAGCCGTCTCCTACGAGCAGTACTTC. Its protein product is CASSSLAVSYEQYF. The chain links TRBV5-1 to TRBJ2-7, with a tentative D call TRBD2 (5 bases). This CDR3 spans 14 amino acids. V lost 3 bases, J lost 0 bases, and 10 bases lay in between. Germline CDR1 and CDR2: SGHRS and YFSETQ.

The V and J genes are TRBV10-3 and TRBJ2-3, with D perhaps matching TRBD1 (6 bases). CDR1 is ENHRY and CDR2 is SYGVKD in the germline V gene. The V end was cut by 10 bases, the J end by 0 bases, with 17 bases between. This CDR3 is built from 15 residues. The CDR3 region is CATQRGFFSTDTQYF. For the CDR3, the DNA is TGTGCCACCCAGAGGGGGTTCTTTAGCACAGATACGCAGTATTTT.

The chain recombines TRBV10-1 with TRBJ2-1; the D gene is possibly TRBD1 (6 bases). Germline assignment: CDR1 WNHNN and CDR2 SYGVQD (reference sequence). The CDR3 length is 14 residues. Trimming took 6 bases from V and 5 from J, leaving 14 bases between them. CDR3 in amino acids: CASRKGGSDNEQFF. CDR3 DNA sequence: TGCGCCAGCAGGAAAGGGGGTTCGGACAATGAGCAGTTCTTC.

The chain uses TRBV27 and TRBJ2-7; 9 positions agree with TRBD2. From germline, CDR1 is MNHEY and CDR2 SMNVEV (reference sequence). The V gene end was trimmed by 6 bases and the J gene end by 2 bases; junction bases not matched to a gene: 17. The CDR3 is 18 residues long. The CDR3 protein is CASRWRTSASPQTYEQYF. CDR3 in DNA: TGTGCCAGCAGATGGAGGACTAGCGCGAGCCCTCAAACCTACGAGCAGTACTTC.

This chain joins TRBV18 and TRBJ2-7; a possible D gene is TRBD1 (7 bases). Germline CDR1 and CDR2: KGHSH and LQKENI. This CDR3 region has 15 residues. V dropped 2 bases and J dropped 3 bases, with 14 bases sitting between them. The CDR3: CASSPTYQGGYEQYF. The DNA for the CDR3 is TGTGCCAGCTCACCAACGTATCAGGGGGGCTACGAGCAGTACTTC.

This clone was found a few times. V is TRBV20-1 and J is TRBJ2-3; D is unresolved. Germline CDR1 and CDR2: DFQATT and SNEGSKA (reference sequence). Trimming took 6 bases from V and 4 from J, leaving 8 bases between them. CDR3 length: 11 amino acids. The CDR3 DNA reads TGCAGTGCCGGAACGGCAGATACGCAGTATTTT. Translated, it gives CSAGTADTQYF.

The chain joins TRBV5-6 to TRBJ1-2, with D possibly being TRBD1 (6 bases). V was clipped by 1 base and J by 7 bases, with 14 bases between them. CDR1 is SGHDT and CDR2 is YYEEEE in the germline V gene. The CDR3 is 14 amino acids. CDR3 amino acids: CASSLPGHSAGYTF. DNA of the CDR3: TGTGCCAGCAGCTTGCCGGGACATTCTGCTGGCTACACCTTC.

The rearrangement joins TRBV10-3 to TRBJ2-2; D gene unclear. The germline V gene has CDR1 ENHRY and CDR2 SYGVKD. This CDR3 has 16 residues. V was trimmed by 8 bases and J by 0 bases, leaving 16 bases between them. CDR3 loop: CAIGPQAKANTGELFF. The CDR3 nucleotides read TGTGCCATCGGGCCGCAAGCAAAGGCGAACACCGGGGAGCTGTTTTTT.

V gene TRBV6-4 combines with J gene TRBJ2-3; the match to TRBD2 covers 15 bases. The CDR3 length is 20 residues. Germline CDR1 and CDR2: MRHNA and SNTAGT. V dropped 1 base and J dropped 2; count of bases not matched to a gene: 10. CDR3 sequence reads: CASSDLGLAGGPSSTDTQYF. For the CDR3, the DNA is TGTGCCAGCAGTGACTTGGGACTAGCGGGGGGACCTAGCTCCACAGATACGCAGTATTTT.

V is TRBV29-1 and J is TRBJ1-5; D not resolved. CDR1 is SQVTM, CDR2 ANQGSEA, per germline. Trimming removed 4 bases at V and 3 bases at J, with 7 bases between. This CDR3 spans 12 amino acids. This CDR3 reads CSVGEYNQPQHF. CDR3 DNA sequence: TGCAGCGTTGGTGAGTACAATCAGCCCCAGCATTTT.

Points on this clone: The sample has other DNA sequences that encode this CDR3 too. The chain combines TRBV9 with TRBJ2-3, with D possibly matching TRBD2 (6 bases). V was clipped by 1 base and J by 0 bases, with 9 bases between them. This CDR3 has 15 amino acids. The germline V gene encodes CDR1 SGDLS and CDR2 YYNGEE. The chain's CDR3 is CASSVWGVSTDTQYF. The DNA of the CDR3 is TGTGCCAGCAGCGTATGGGGGGTTAGCACAGATACGCAGTATTTT.

This clone was observed a handful of times. This chain links TRBV27 with TRBJ2-1; 9 nucleotides align to TRBD1. There are 16 residues in the CDR3. Germline V gene sequence: CDR1 MNHEY, CDR2 SMNVEV (reference sequence). V shed 5 bases and J 5 bases; nucleotides not matched to a gene: 10. The CDR3 here is CASSRRSGTGNNEQFF. The DNA of the CDR3 is TGTGCCAGCAGTCGAAGGTCCGGGACAGGGAACAATGAGCAGTTCTTC.